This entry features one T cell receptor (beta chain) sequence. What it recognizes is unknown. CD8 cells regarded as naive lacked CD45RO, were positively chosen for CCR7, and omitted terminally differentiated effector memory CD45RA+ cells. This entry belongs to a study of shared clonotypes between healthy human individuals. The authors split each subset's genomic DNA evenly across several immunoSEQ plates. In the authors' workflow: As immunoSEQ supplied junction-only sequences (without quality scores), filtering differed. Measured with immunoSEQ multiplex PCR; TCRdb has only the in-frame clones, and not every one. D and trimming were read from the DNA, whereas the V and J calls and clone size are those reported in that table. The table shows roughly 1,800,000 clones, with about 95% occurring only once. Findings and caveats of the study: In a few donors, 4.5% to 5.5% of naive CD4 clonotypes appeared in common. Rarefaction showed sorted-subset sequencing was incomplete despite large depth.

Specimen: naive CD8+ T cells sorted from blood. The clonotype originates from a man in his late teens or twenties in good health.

The CDR3 is CASTPGPGTDTQYF. The DNA for the CDR3 is TGTGCCAGTACCCCGGGGCCTGGGACGGATACGCAGTATTTT. The chain employs TRBV19 and TRBJ2-3; D might be TRBD1 or TRBD2, each matching 5 bases. The V and J ends lost 7 bases and 6 bases respectively, with 17 bases between them. The CDR3 has 14 amino acids. CDR1 and CDR2 from the germline V gene are LNHDA and SQIVND (reference sequence).